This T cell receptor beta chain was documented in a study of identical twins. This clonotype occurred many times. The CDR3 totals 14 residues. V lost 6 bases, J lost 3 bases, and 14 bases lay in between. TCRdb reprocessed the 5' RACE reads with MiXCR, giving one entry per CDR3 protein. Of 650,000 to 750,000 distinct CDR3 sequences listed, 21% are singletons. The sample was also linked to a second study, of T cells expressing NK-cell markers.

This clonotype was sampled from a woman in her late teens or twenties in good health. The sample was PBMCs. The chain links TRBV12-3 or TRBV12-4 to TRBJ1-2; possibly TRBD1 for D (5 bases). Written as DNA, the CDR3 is TGTGCCAGCAGCTCGAGCCCGGGGGACTATGGCTACACCTTC. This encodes CASSSSPGDYGYTF.